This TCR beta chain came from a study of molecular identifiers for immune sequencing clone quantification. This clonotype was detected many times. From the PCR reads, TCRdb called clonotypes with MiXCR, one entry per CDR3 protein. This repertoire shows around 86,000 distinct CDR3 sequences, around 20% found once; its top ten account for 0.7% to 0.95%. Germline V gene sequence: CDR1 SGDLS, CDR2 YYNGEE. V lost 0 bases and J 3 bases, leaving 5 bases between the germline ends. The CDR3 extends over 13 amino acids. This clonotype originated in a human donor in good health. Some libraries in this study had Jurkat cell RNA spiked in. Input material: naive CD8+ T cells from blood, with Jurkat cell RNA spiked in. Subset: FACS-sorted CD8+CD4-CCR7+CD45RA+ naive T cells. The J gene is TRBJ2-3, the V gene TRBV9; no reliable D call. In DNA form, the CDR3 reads TGTGCCAGCAGCGTAGTTGAGACAGATACGCAGTATTTT. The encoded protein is CASSVVETDTQYF.